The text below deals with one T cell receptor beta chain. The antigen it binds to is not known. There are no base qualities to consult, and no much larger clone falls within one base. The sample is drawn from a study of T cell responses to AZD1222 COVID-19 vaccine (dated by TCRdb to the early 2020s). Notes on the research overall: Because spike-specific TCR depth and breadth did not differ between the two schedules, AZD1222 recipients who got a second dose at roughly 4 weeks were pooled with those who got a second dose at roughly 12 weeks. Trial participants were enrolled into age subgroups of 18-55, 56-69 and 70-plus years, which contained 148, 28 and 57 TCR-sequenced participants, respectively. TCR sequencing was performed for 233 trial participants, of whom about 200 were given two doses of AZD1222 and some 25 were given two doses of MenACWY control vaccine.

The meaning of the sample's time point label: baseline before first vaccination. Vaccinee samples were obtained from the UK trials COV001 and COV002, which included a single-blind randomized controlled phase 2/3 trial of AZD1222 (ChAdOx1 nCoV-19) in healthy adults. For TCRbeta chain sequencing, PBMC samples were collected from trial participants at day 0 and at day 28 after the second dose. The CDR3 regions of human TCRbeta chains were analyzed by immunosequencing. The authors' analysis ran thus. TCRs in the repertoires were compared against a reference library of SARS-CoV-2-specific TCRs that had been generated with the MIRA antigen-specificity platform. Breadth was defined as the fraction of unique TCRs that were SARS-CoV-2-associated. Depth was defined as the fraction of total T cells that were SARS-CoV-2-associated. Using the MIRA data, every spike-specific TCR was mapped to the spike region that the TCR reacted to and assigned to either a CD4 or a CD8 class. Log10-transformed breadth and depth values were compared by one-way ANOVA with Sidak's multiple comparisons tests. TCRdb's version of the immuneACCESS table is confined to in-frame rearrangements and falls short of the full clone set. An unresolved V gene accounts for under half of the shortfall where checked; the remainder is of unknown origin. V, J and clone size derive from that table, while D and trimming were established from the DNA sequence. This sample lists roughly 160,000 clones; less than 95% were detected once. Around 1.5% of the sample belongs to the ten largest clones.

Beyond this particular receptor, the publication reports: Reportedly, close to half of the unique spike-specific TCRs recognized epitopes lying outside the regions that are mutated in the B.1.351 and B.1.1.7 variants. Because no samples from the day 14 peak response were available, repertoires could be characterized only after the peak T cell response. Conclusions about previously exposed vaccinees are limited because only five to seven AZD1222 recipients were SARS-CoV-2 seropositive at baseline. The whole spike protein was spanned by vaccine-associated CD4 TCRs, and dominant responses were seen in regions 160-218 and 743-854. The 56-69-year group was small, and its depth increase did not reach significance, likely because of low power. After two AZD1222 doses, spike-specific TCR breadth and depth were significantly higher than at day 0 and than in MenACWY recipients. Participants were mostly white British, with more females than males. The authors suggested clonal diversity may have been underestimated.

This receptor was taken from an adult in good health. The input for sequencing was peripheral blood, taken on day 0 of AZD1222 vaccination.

Here the CDR3 is given as CASSPDRGVGANVLTF. The nucleotide sequence reads as follows: TGTGCCAGCAGCCCAGACAGGGGGGTTGGGGCCAACGTCCTGACTTTC. Recombination linked TRBV27 to TRBJ2-6; TRBD1 matches 9 bases in the middle. Measured from the cysteine to the phenylalanine, the CDR3 is 16 residues long. Only CDR3 DNA remains: 48 bases, in frame from the first base. The germline V gene (reference sequence) specifies MNHEY as CDR1 and SMNVEV as CDR2. V lost 6 bases and J lost 3 bases, and the count of bases not matched to a germline gene is 6.